This TCR beta chain originates from a study of control samples from healthy donors and cancer patients. V was trimmed by 0 bases and J by 7 bases, leaving 6 bases between them. In germline, CDR1 is SGHDN, CDR2 FVKESK. There are 12 residues in the CDR3. Assay used: immunoSEQ multiplex PCR; TCRdb lists only in-frame clones, some missing. The table lists about 89,000 clones, around nine tenths of them singletons. Regarding this clone: Distinct nucleotide sequences in the sample also encode this CDR3.

Material for sequencing was blood. This sequence originates from a man aged 25-45 years in good health. The genes are TRBV14 and TRBJ1-2; no reliable D call. CDR3 in amino acids: CASSQDRRGYTF. The CDR3 nucleotides read TGTGCCAGCAGCCAAGATAGGCGTGGCTACACCTTC. Drawing the rest from reference TRBV14 and TRBJ1-2, the complete variable domain is EAGVTQFPSHSVIEKGQTVTLRCDPISGHDNLYWYRRVMGKEIKFLLHFVKESKQDESGMPNNRFLAERTGGTYSTLKVQPAELEDSGVYFCASSQDRRGYTFGSGTRLTVV.